There are many counts of the clone carrying this T cell receptor (beta chain). These data belong to a study of T-cell reconstitution after alpha-beta-depleted transplantation in children. Library preparation (for TCRbeta) was performed with unique molecular identifiers. TCRdb passed the PCR reads through MiXCR, listing each CDR3 protein once. The sample records 90,000 to 100,000 distinct CDR3 sequences, more than 9% being singletons. The receptor was isolated from a human donor who donated a stem cell graft to a child with inherited bone marrow failure. Sequenced material: PBMCs from the stem cell graft donor, taken from the stem cell graft.

Written as DNA, the CDR3 is TGTGCCAGCAGCTTGACAGGCAGCTCCTACGAGCAGTACTTC. Translating gives CASSLTGSSYEQYF. The chain combines TRBV5-5 with TRBJ2-7; D is perhaps TRBD1 (5 bases). Deletions cut 1 base from V and 0 bases from J, with 8 bases between. The germline gives CDR1 SGHKS, CDR2 YYEKEE (reference sequence). The CDR3 totals 14 residues.